The rows below give T cell receptor beta chains drawn from one sample of a study of blood T cell repertoires in COVID-19. The repertoire was sequenced with immunoSEQ multiplex PCR; TCRdb's copy has only in-frame clones and lacks some. Among around 300,000 clones listed, around 90% were seen once. The specimen was peripheral blood. Receptors originate from a man over 45 with acute or convalescent COVID-19. The CDR3 runs from the conserved cysteine through the conserved F or W. Fields, in order: D gene, clone size, J gene, V gene, CDR3 DNA, CDR3 protein. D genes are given only for firm matches. Size values are once, few and many counts, or a class for expanded clones, and some rows have none.

d_gene: .; abundance: .; j_gene: TRBJ2-2; v_gene: TRBV4-2; CDR3nt: TGTGCCAGCAGCCAAGATTCGGCCCAGGGCGGGGAGCTGTTTTTT; CDR3aa: CASSQDSAQGGELFF
d_gene: TRBD1; abundance: .; j_gene: TRBJ2-2; v_gene: TRBV5-1; CDR3nt: TGCGCCAGCATTAGGGGACAGGGGGTCACCGGGGAGCTGTTTTTT; CDR3aa: CASIRGQGVTGELFF
d_gene: .; abundance: once; j_gene: TRBJ1-2; v_gene: TRBV7-2; CDR3nt: TGTGCCAGCAGCTTAGGATCCCTAAGTGGCTACACCTTC; CDR3aa: CASSLGSLSGYTF
d_gene: .; abundance: .; j_gene: TRBJ1-5; v_gene: TRBV19; CDR3nt: TGTGCCAGTAGTATAGAGCAGGCCAGAAATCAGCCCCAGCATTTT; CDR3aa: CASSIEQARNQPQHF
d_gene: TRBD2; abundance: .; j_gene: TRBJ2-5; v_gene: TRBV20-1; CDR3nt: TGCAGTGCTAGTGTTGGTAGCGGGGGGCAAGAGACCCAGTACTTC; CDR3aa: CSASVGSGGQETQYF
d_gene: .; abundance: once; j_gene: TRBJ2-3; v_gene: TRBV5-1; CDR3nt: TGCGCCAGCAGCTTGGGACAGAGGTCAGATACGCAGTATTTT; CDR3aa: CASSLGQRSDTQYF
d_gene: .; abundance: once; j_gene: TRBJ1-1; v_gene: TRBV9; CDR3nt: TGTGCCAGCAGCCCGCCCCCGGGAGGGTCGACTGAAGCTTTCTTT; CDR3aa: CASSPPPGGSTEAFF
d_gene: .; abundance: .; j_gene: TRBJ1-5; v_gene: TRBV19; CDR3nt: TGTGCCAGTAGACGAACCGGGACAAGCCCTTATCAGCCCCAGCATTTT; CDR3aa: CASRRTGTSPYQPQHF
d_gene: .; abundance: .; j_gene: TRBJ1-1; v_gene: TRBV5-1; CDR3nt: TGCGCCAGCACCCCTCCCGGGGGTGTCACTGAAGCTTTCTTT; CDR3aa: CASTPPGGVTEAFF
d_gene: .; abundance: .; j_gene: TRBJ1-2; v_gene: TRBV2; CDR3nt: TGTGCCAGCAGTTGGCAGAATGGCTACACCTTC; CDR3aa: CASSWQNGYTF
d_gene: .; abundance: .; j_gene: TRBJ1-5; v_gene: TRBV5-1; CDR3nt: TGCGCCAGCAGCGCCGACAGTAATAGCAATCAGCCCCAGCATTTT; CDR3aa: CASSADSNSNQPQHF
d_gene: .; abundance: .; j_gene: TRBJ1-2; v_gene: TRBV19; CDR3nt: TGTGCCAGTAGTATAGGGGGCGCCTATGGCTACACCTTC; CDR3aa: CASSIGGAYGYTF
d_gene: TRBD1; abundance: .; j_gene: TRBJ2-2; v_gene: TRBV27; CDR3nt: TGTGCCAGCAAATCCGAGGGCAGGGGGATCACCGGGGAGCTGTTTTTT; CDR3aa: CASKSEGRGITGELFF
d_gene: .; abundance: .; j_gene: TRBJ1-1; v_gene: TRBV19; CDR3nt: TGTGCCAGTAGTATAAGGCAGGGTACGACTGAAGCTTTCTTT; CDR3aa: CASSIRQGTTEAFF
d_gene: TRBD1; abundance: .; j_gene: TRBJ1-1; v_gene: TRBV14; CDR3nt: TGTGCCAGCAGCCAAGATATCAGGGGGGCCGAAGCTTTCTTT; CDR3aa: CASSQDIRGAEAFF
d_gene: .; abundance: .; j_gene: TRBJ1-4; v_gene: TRBV5-6; CDR3nt: TGTGCCAGCAGCGCCCTCCCCCAGTCTAATGAAAAACTGTTTTTT; CDR3aa: CASSALPQSNEKLFF
d_gene: .; abundance: .; j_gene: TRBJ2-2; v_gene: TRBV21-1; CDR3nt: TGTGCCAGCAGCAGGAATCCGGGACAGGGGGTCACCGGGGAGCTGTTTTTT; CDR3aa: CASSRNPGQGVTGELFF
d_gene: .; abundance: once; j_gene: TRBJ2-7; v_gene: TRBV27; CDR3nt: TGTGCCAGCAGTTTATCTGCCGGGACAATGTACGAGCAGTACTTC; CDR3aa: CASSLSAGTMYEQYF
d_gene: .; abundance: .; j_gene: TRBJ1-3; v_gene: TRBV2; CDR3nt: TGTGCCAGCAGCCTTGAGGATTCACGCGGCTCTGGAAACACCATATATTTT; CDR3aa: CASSLEDSRGSGNTIYF
d_gene: TRBD2; abundance: .; j_gene: TRBJ2-3; v_gene: TRBV6-6; CDR3nt: TGTGCCAGCAGTTACCCAGGACTAGCGGGGGGAGATACGCAGTATTTT; CDR3aa: CASSYPGLAGGDTQYF
d_gene: .; abundance: .; j_gene: TRBJ2-7; v_gene: TRBV30; CDR3nt: TGTGCCTGGAGTGTATCGACGAGGAGACTTAGCGAGCAGTACTTC; CDR3aa: CAWSVSTRRLSEQYF
d_gene: TRBD2; abundance: .; j_gene: TRBJ2-7; v_gene: TRBV4-1; CDR3nt: TGCGCCAGCAGCCAAGCCACTAGCGGGGGAAGCTCCTACGAGCAGTACTTC; CDR3aa: CASSQATSGGSSYEQYF
d_gene: .; abundance: .; j_gene: TRBJ2-1; v_gene: TRBV3-1/TRBV3-2; CDR3nt: TGTGCCAGCAGCCGGTCGGGCCAGCGGAACTACAATGAGCAGTTCTTC; CDR3aa: CASSRSGQRNYNEQFF
d_gene: .; abundance: .; j_gene: TRBJ2-7; v_gene: TRBV3-1/TRBV3-2; CDR3nt: TGTGCCAGCAGCCTAACCCCCGCGGCAGTGCACGAGCAGTACTTC; CDR3aa: CASSLTPAAVHEQYF
d_gene: .; abundance: .; j_gene: TRBJ2-2; v_gene: TRBV10-1; CDR3nt: TGCGCCAGCGCCGCAGGGGCTCTGGGGACCGGGGAGCTGTTTTTT; CDR3aa: CASAAGALGTGELFF
d_gene: TRBD1; abundance: .; j_gene: TRBJ2-5; v_gene: TRBV6-2/TRBV6-3; CDR3nt: TGTGCCAGCAGCCCACTTGGGACAGGGTATGAGACCCAGTACTTC; CDR3aa: CASSPLGTGYETQYF
d_gene: TRBD1; abundance: .; j_gene: TRBJ1-5; v_gene: TRBV7-8; CDR3nt: TGTGCCAGCAGCTTAGCTAGGGGGCGTAGCAATCAGCCCCAGCATTTT; CDR3aa: CASSLARGRSNQPQHF
d_gene: .; abundance: .; j_gene: TRBJ2-2; v_gene: TRBV20-1; CDR3nt: TGCAGTGCTAGTCAGGGAATCGCGAACACCGGGGAGCTGTTTTTT; CDR3aa: CSASQGIANTGELFF
d_gene: TRBD2; abundance: .; j_gene: TRBJ2-5; v_gene: TRBV7-9; CDR3nt: TGTGCCAGCAGCTCGAGCGGGGGGGAAGAGACCCAGTACTTC; CDR3aa: CASSSSGGEETQYF
d_gene: .; abundance: .; j_gene: TRBJ2-3; v_gene: TRBV10-3; CDR3nt: TGTGCCATCAGTGGCATCGCGGACAGAGCAAGCACAGATACGCAGTATTTT; CDR3aa: CAISGIADRASTDTQYF
d_gene: TRBD2; abundance: .; j_gene: TRBJ2-1; v_gene: TRBV27; CDR3nt: TGTGCCAGCAGTAGACAGGGTACCACTAGCGGGGACGGTGAGCAGTTCTTC; CDR3aa: CASSRQGTTSGDGEQFF
d_gene: TRBD1; abundance: .; j_gene: TRBJ2-7; v_gene: TRBV4-1; CDR3nt: TGCGCCAGCAGCCAAGAACCTCCCAATCCGGGACAGGGGGCGCGGAACGAGCAGTACTTC; CDR3aa: CASSQEPPNPGQGARNEQYF
d_gene: TRBD1; abundance: .; j_gene: TRBJ1-1; v_gene: TRBV18; CDR3nt: TGTGCCAGCTCACCGATAGGGACAGCGAACACTGAAGCTTTCTTT; CDR3aa: CASSPIGTANTEAFF
d_gene: TRBD1; abundance: .; j_gene: TRBJ1-1; v_gene: TRBV7-8; CDR3nt: TGTGCCAGCAGCTTACGAGGGAACAGGGGAAACACTGAAGCTTTCTTT; CDR3aa: CASSLRGNRGNTEAFF
d_gene: .; abundance: .; j_gene: TRBJ1-2; v_gene: TRBV13; CDR3nt: TGTGCCAGCAGCCTCATCCCCCAGGACAATGGCTACACCTTC; CDR3aa: CASSLIPQDNGYTF
d_gene: .; abundance: few; j_gene: TRBJ2-3; v_gene: TRBV19; CDR3nt: TGTGCCAGTAGTATTGGGGGGGCGAGGACAGATACGCAGTATTTT; CDR3aa: CASSIGGARTDTQYF
d_gene: .; abundance: .; j_gene: TRBJ1-3; v_gene: TRBV6-1; CDR3nt: TGTGCCAGCAGTGAAGTCGGTCCTCGGAACACCATATATTTT; CDR3aa: CASSEVGPRNTIYF
d_gene: TRBD1; abundance: .; j_gene: TRBJ2-5; v_gene: TRBV5-1; CDR3nt: TGCGCCAGCAGCCCACAGGGGGCTGCGGAGGAGACCCAGTACTTC; CDR3aa: CASSPQGAAEETQYF
d_gene: .; abundance: .; j_gene: TRBJ2-7; v_gene: TRBV10-3; CDR3nt: TGTGCCATCAGTGAGCTGGGGGCTGAGTACGAGCAGTACTTC; CDR3aa: CAISELGAEYEQYF
d_gene: TRBD2; abundance: .; j_gene: TRBJ2-4; v_gene: TRBV4-1; CDR3nt: TGCGCCAGCAGCCACGGGATAGCGGGGGGGCTTCGTCAAAACATTCAGTACTTC; CDR3aa: CASSHGIAGGLRQNIQYF
d_gene: .; abundance: .; j_gene: TRBJ1-1; v_gene: TRBV5-4; CDR3nt: TGTGCCAGCAGCTTGGGTCAGGAGAACACTGAAGCTTTCTTT; CDR3aa: CASSLGQENTEAFF
d_gene: .; abundance: .; j_gene: TRBJ2-7; v_gene: TRBV6-6; CDR3nt: TGTGCCAGCAGTTCCCCACAGACGGTTGGTCCCTACGAGCAGTACTTC; CDR3aa: CASSSPQTVGPYEQYF
d_gene: TRBD1; abundance: .; j_gene: TRBJ2-7; v_gene: TRBV11-2; CDR3nt: TGTGCCAGCAGCTTAAGGCAGGGGGTTTCCTACGAGCAGTACTTC; CDR3aa: CASSLRQGVSYEQYF
d_gene: .; abundance: .; j_gene: TRBJ2-1; v_gene: TRBV27; CDR3nt: TGTGCCAGCAGCCCGGGACACCCAAATTACAATGAGCAGTTCTTC; CDR3aa: CASSPGHPNYNEQFF
d_gene: .; abundance: once; j_gene: TRBJ2-1; v_gene: TRBV5-4; CDR3nt: TGTGCCAGCAGCCACCGCAAACAGGGAAGCTCCTACAATGAGCAGTTCTTC; CDR3aa: CASSHRKQGSSYNEQFF
d_gene: .; abundance: .; j_gene: TRBJ2-1; v_gene: TRBV11-2; CDR3nt: TGTGCCAGCAGGGGGGGAGAGCAGTTCTTC; CDR3aa: CASRGGEQFF
d_gene: TRBD2; abundance: .; j_gene: TRBJ2-1; v_gene: TRBV7-8; CDR3nt: TGTGCCAGCAGCTTACCGGGGGGGCGCAATGAGCAGTTCTTC; CDR3aa: CASSLPGGRNEQFF
d_gene: TRBD1; abundance: .; j_gene: TRBJ1-4; v_gene: TRBV9; CDR3nt: TGTGCCAGCAGCGTAGGAGCAGGGGGCCTTGAAAAACTGTTTTTT; CDR3aa: CASSVGAGGLEKLFF
d_gene: TRBD1; abundance: .; j_gene: TRBJ1-2; v_gene: TRBV6-5; CDR3nt: TGTGCCAGCAGTTACGGCAGGGGGGCCTATGGCTACACCTTC; CDR3aa: CASSYGRGAYGYTF